The present TCR beta chain was sequenced within a study of shared clonotypes between healthy human individuals. Study details: Each donor's CD4 naive and CD4 memory cells filled three plates apiece, CD8 naive two, and CD8 memory one.

Measured with immunoSEQ multiplex PCR; TCRdb has only the in-frame clones, and not every one. The sample lists some 790,000 clones, about two thirds seen once, with approximately 2% in the top ten. The study's findings and limits: All-four-donor shared clonotypes had higher generation probabilities than non-shared clonotypes did. Only blood was sampled; tissue repertoires likely differ.

Negatively enriched CD4+ T cells were divided by CD45RA into naive and memory. This clone was observed once. Its antigen is unidentified. Sequenced: memory CD4+ T cells sorted from blood. Subset given: CD45RA-negative fraction. This TCR was recovered from a woman aged 30 to 39 in good health.

CDR3 sequence: CASSRGASPTNEKLFF. In DNA, the CDR3 is TGTGCCAGCTCACGGGGCGCCAGCCCAACTAATGAAAAACTGTTTTTT. The rearrangement joins TRBV18 to TRBJ1-4; D perhaps matches TRBD1 (5 bases). V was cut by 4 bases and J by 0 bases, with 12 bases left in between. This CDR3 is built from 16 residues. The germline V gene encodes CDR1 KGHSH and CDR2 LQKENI.